The T cell receptor beta chain under discussion was sequenced for a study of T cell repertoires in aging, cancer and after chemotherapy (dated by TCRdb to between 2018 and 2021). Study-wide context: Donors spanned six age groups from 30 or younger to 70 or older, with at least three individuals per group. Paired pre- and post-chemotherapy samples in the solid tumor group came from brain tumor (glioblastoma) patients receiving temozolomide-based therapy. The complete dataset included about 9.1 million TCR reads. The study profiled peripheral blood TCR beta repertoires from healthy donors and cancer patients to examine immunoaging and T cell reconstitution after chemotherapy. Alongside fewer than 100 healthy donors serving as a reference group, the cohort included some 220 cancer patients, of whom some 91 had hematological cancers and 120 to 130 had solid cancers. Overall study results and their limits: In healthy donors, the drop in TCR diversity with age came mainly from a loss of richness, whereas in cancer patients a loss of evenness also played a part. In both cancer cohorts, median generation probability rose over the chemotherapy interval, which suggests that the repertoire was reconstituted through rebound thymic output. Untreated patients with hematological or solid cancers showed significantly lower blood TCR diversity and higher clonality than age-matched healthy donors. According to the authors, the repertoire data do not permit conclusions about immunological memory after chemotherapy.

Instead of sorted cells or RNA, genomic DNA extracted from peripheral blood served as the source for amplifying TCR beta rearrangements. Taken from cysteine to phenylalanine, the CDR3 has 14 residues. Only CDR3 DNA remains: 42 bases, in frame from the first base. The germline V gene sets CDR1 to MDHEN and CDR2 to SYDVKM. Ends trimmed: V by 5 bases, J by 4 bases; bases unmatched to a gene: 5. Rearranged TRB sequences spanning V, D and J segments were amplified in a multiplex touch-down PCR with a mixed TRB-A/B primer pool. Two consecutive PCR reactions with Phusion HS II polymerase added Illumina adapters and sample indices to the amplicons. The amplicons were purified from gel with the NucleoSpin Gel and PCR Clean-up kit and then assessed with Qubit and an Agilent 2100 Bioanalyzer. Sequencing of the libraries was done on an Illumina MiSeq with paired-end, single-indexed 600-cycle runs. As for how the authors treated the data: MiXCR versions 2.12 and 3.0.5 were used to process the TRB sequences. A clone was defined as each unique CDR3 nucleotide sequence, and only productive sequences supported by at least two reads were kept. Shannon diversity, evenness, clonality (one minus evenness), and alpha-parameterized diversity profiles from alpha 0 to 5 were included as repertoire metrics. The IGoR algorithm was used to calculate generation probabilities for clones in the paired samples taken before and after chemotherapy. The raw public reads went through TCRdb reprocessing: fastp at Q25, MiXCR clone calling, in-frame beta chains kept. One record per CDR3 amino acid sequence lists the most common genes and DNA. These V and J calls originate from TCRdb's pipeline instead of the authors' own analysis. The sample table holds roughly 980 distinct CDR3 sequences, of which more than 45% were seen once. 10% of the sample comes from the top ten.

This clonotype was seen only a few times. This receptor's antigen is unknown. Base qualities are not at hand, and no much larger clone is one base apart. The chain uses TRBV28 and TRBJ1-2; TRBD1 agrees with 9 junctional bases. The sample was blood. The clonotype comes from a human donor with a solid tumor. The donor label of this sample is uncertain. The nucleotide sequence is given as TGTGCCAGCAGTCCCGGACAGGGGAGCTATGGCTACACCTTC. This yields the protein CASSPGQGSYGYTF.